The 8 T cell receptor beta chains below were found in one sample sequenced in a study of radiotherapy plus CTLA-4 blockade in lung cancer. Assay: immunoSEQ multiplex PCR; the TCRdb copy retains only in-frame clones and omits some. This table holds about 56,000 clones, roughly 80% found once. The material sequenced was peripheral blood, taken from a patient treated with radiotherapy plus ipilimumab. The source of these receptors is a human donor with non-small cell lung cancer who had a complete response to radiotherapy plus ipilimumab.

The chain is built from TRBV6-5 and TRBJ2-7, with 8 bases identical to TRBD1. Trimming cost V 6 bases and J 4 bases; bases outside gene matches: 8. There are 14 residues in the CDR3. Germline assignment: CDR1 MNHEY and CDR2 SVGAGI. In nucleotides, the CDR3 is TGTGCCAGCAGATCCCAGGGGGCCATATACGAGCAGTACGTC. Protein sequence: CASRSQGAIYEQYV.

The genes are TRBV2 and TRBJ2-3, with a weak D call TRBD1 (5 bases). The CDR3 is made up of 15 amino acids. V dropped 1 base and J dropped 5 bases, with 13 bases sitting between them. CDR1 is SNHLY and CDR2 is FYNNEI in the germline V gene. The CDR3 region has the DNA TGTGCCAGCAGTGAAGTTGGGGCCGCGTTAGATACGCAGTATTTT. It specifies CASSEVGAALDTQYF.

DNA for the CDR3: TGCGCCAGCAGCCCCATGACAGGGAGGAATCAGCCCCAGCATTTT. Residues: CASSPMTGRNQPQHF. The chain combines TRBV5-1 with TRBJ1-5; 7 bases are shared with TRBD1. CDR3 length: 15 amino acids. After removal of 4 bases from V and 4 bases from J, the junction contained 8 bases not matched to a gene. CDR1 and CDR2 (germline): SGHRS, YFSETQ.

The rearrangement links TRBV2 to TRBJ2-1, with 10 bases fitting TRBD2. Trimming removed 5 bases from V and 2 bases from J; junction bases left unmatched: 6. Germline values: CDR1 SNHLY, CDR2 FYNNEI. This CDR3 is built from 16 residues. In DNA, the CDR3 is TGTGCCAGCAGTAGAACTAGCGGGGACACCTACAATGAGCAGTTCTTC. Residues: CASSRTSGDTYNEQFF.

The genes are TRBV19 and TRBJ2-2, with 7 bases identical to TRBD2. With V trimmed by 6 bases and J by 0 bases, 4 bases remained unmatched. The germline V gene has CDR1 LNHDA and CDR2 SQIVND (reference sequence). CDR3 size: 15 residues. The CDR3 bases are TGTGCCAGTAGGGGGCGGGGGTCGAACACCGGGGAGCTGTTTTTT. Its protein product is CASRGRGSNTGELFF.

This chain connects TRBV11-2 to TRBJ2-7; D unresolved. Germline lookup yields CDR1 SGHAT and CDR2 FQNNGV. This CDR3 spans 12 amino acids. V shed 5 bases and J shed 5 bases, with 10 bases lying between them. This CDR3 is CASSPINNEQYF. CDR3 DNA sequence: TGTGCCAGCAGCCCCATCAACAACGAGCAGTACTTC.

DNA of the CDR3: TGTGCCAGCAGTTCGGGAAGCTCCTATAATTCACCCCTCCACTTT. This encodes CASSSGSSYNSPLHF. The V and J genes are TRBV27 and TRBJ1-6; D remains ambiguous. From germline, CDR1 is MNHEY and CDR2 SMNVEV (reference sequence). The CDR3 spans 15 residues. Trimming pared 4 bases from V and 0 bases from J, leaving 7 bases between.

This clone has a single count. The chain is built from TRBV5-1 and TRBJ1-6, with no clear D. In germline, CDR1 is SGHRS, CDR2 YFSETQ. This CDR3 contains 13 residues. The V end was cut by 4 bases, the J end by 5 bases, with 7 bases between. The CDR3 bases are TGCGCCAGCAGCGGGCAGGATAATTCACCCCTCCACTTT. This encodes CASSGQDNSPLHF.